Described below is a single TCR beta chain sequence and its context. The data stem from a study of human T cells and chemical hapten exposure. For the library, individual cDNA molecules each received unique molecular identifiers. TCRdb processed the RACE reads anew with MiXCR; each CDR3 protein has one entry. The sample yields 84,000 or so distinct CDR3 sequences, 9.5% to 13% seen once. The time point is: patch test 2, 6 weeks after DPC sensitization. Treatment denoted: therapeutic diphenylcyclopropenone sensitization with weekly scalp DPC. The ends were cut back, 5 bases at V and 4 bases at J, with 8 bases in the middle. Germline V gene sequence: CDR1 SEHNR, CDR2 FQNEAQ (reference sequence). The CDR3 totals 12 residues.

The chain employs TRBV7-9 and TRBJ1-2, with unresolved D. Sequenced here: whole blood, sampled in connection with sensitization to the hapten diphenylcyclopropenone (DPC). This clonotype was sampled from a woman in her thirties with alopecia areata. Some clones in this sample may be carry-over from other donors' samples. CDR3 coding DNA: TGTGCCAGCAGCCTTGACATCTATGGCTACACCTTC. It is translated as CASSLDIYGYTF.